Below, one T cell receptor beta chain is given with its context. The data belong to a study of PD-L1 blockade in urothelial cancer. Time point defined: pretreatment peripheral blood. CDR1 and CDR2 (germline): SGDLS, YYNGEE. V shed 0 bases and J 8 bases; nucleotides not matched to a gene: 6. CDR3 length: 15 residues. TCRdb keeps only in-frame clones here, not all; method: immunoSEQ multiplex PCR. The sample shows 50,000 to 70,000 clones, over 75% of them seen only once. Material: PBMCs, obtained around atezolizumab (anti-PD-L1) treatment. The chain links TRBV9 to TRBJ1-4, with TRBD1 identical over 8 bases. The sequence was collected from a man aged 70-80 years with urothelial cancer. The CDR3 protein is CASSVAGQGWEKLFF. DNA of the CDR3: TGTGCCAGCAGCGTAGCCGGACAGGGATGGGAAAAACTGTTTTTT. The full variable domain, rest sourced from reference TRBV9 and TRBJ1-4, is DSGVTQTPKHLITATGQRVTLRCSPRSGDLSVYWYQQSLDQGLQFLIQYYNGEERAKGNILERFSAQQFPDLHSELNLSSLELGDSALYFCASSVAGQGWEKLFFGSGTQLSVL.